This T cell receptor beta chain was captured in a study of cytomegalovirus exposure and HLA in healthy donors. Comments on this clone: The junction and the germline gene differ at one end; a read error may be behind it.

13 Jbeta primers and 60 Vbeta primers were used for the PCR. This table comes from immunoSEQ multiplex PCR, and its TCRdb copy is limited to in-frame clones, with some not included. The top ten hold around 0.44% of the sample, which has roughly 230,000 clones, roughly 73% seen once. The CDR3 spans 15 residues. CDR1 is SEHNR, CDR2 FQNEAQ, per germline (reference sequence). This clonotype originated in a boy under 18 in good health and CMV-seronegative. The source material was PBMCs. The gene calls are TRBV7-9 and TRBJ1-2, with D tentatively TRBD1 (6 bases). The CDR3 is CSSSLVQDSRYGYTF. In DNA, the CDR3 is TGTTCCAGCAGCTTAGTTCAGGACAGCCGCTATGGCTACACCTTC.